This T cell receptor beta chain was captured in a study of blood T cell repertoires in COVID-19. Across the whole study: Samples representing acute and convalescent COVID-19 were sourced from the United States, Italy and Spain. Nucleic acid was either cDNA or gDNA, and it came from T cells, B-cell-depleted T cells, or PBMCs.

The germline V gene encodes CDR1 SGHVS and CDR2 FQNEAQ. Trimming took off 2 bases at V and 3 bases at J, with 14 bases between the two ends. The CDR3 consists of 16 residues. The method was immunoSEQ multiplex PCR; TCRdb's version includes in-frame clones alone and lacks a portion of them. This table has fewer than 300,000 clones, roughly 85% appearing once. This TCR was recovered from a woman aged 18-29 years with acute or convalescent COVID-19. The chain carries TRBV7-8 and TRBJ1-5; possible D gene TRBD1, 5 bases. The sample was peripheral blood. CDR3 sequence: CASSLSYGRANQPQHF. CDR3 DNA: TGTGCCAGCAGCTTATCCTATGGCAGGGCCAATCAGCCCCAGCATTTT. Drawing the rest from reference TRBV7-8 and TRBJ1-5, the complete variable domain is GAGVSQSPRYKVAKRGQDVALRCDPISGHVSLFWYQQALGQGPEFLTYFQNEAQLDKSGLPSDRFFAERPEGSVSTLKIQRTQQEDSAVYLCASSLSYGRANQPQHFGDGTRLSIL.